The present TCR beta chain was sequenced within a study of OX40 agonist ivuxolimab in advanced cancers. Overall study: Given to patients was ivuxolimab, an agonistic anti-OX40 (CD134) antibody. Three individuals attained partial responses, comprising one hepatocellular carcinoma case and two cutaneous melanoma cases.

General observations from the study: The antigens recognized by the expanded peripheral T cells, that is their antigen specificity, were not determined. There was clonal expansion of CD4+ and CD8+ blood T cells by week 6 at 0.1 to 3.0 mg/kg.

TCRdb's copy holds only in-frame clones and misses some; the assay was immunoSEQ multiplex PCR. The repertoire holds 65,000 to 80,000 clones, roughly 86% seen once, with just over 0.75% in the top ten. Trimming at V came to 6 bases and at J to 8 bases, leaving 6 bases not matched to a gene. Germline assignment: CDR1 WNHNN and CDR2 SYGVQD (reference sequence). CDR3 length: 13 amino acids. As to this clone: No antigen is known for it.

This TCR was sampled from an adult with an advanced solid tumor such as melanoma, head and neck, liver or kidney cancer. Source: CD4+ or CD8+ T cells sorted from blood, taken in a trial of the OX40 agonist ivuxolimab. The chain uses TRBV10-1 and TRBJ2-1, with 8 bases matching TRBD1. The CDR3 bases are TGCGCCAGCAGCTCCCAGGGGGCATATGAGCAGTTCTTC. Translated: CASSSQGAYEQFF.